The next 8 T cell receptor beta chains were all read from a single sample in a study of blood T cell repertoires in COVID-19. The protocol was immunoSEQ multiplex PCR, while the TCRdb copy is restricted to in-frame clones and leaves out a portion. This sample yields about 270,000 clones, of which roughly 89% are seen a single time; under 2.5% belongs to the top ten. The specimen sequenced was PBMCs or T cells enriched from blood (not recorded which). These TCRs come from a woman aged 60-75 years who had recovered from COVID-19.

CDR3 sequence (DNA): TGTGCCAGCTCACCAGGGGGGACTAGCGGCCCAGATACGCAGTATTTT. Its protein product is CASSPGGTSGPDTQYF. The J gene is TRBJ2-3, the V gene TRBV18, with 11 nucleotides matching TRBD2. Germline lookup yields CDR1 KGHSH and CDR2 LQKENI. The CDR3 loop spans 16 amino acids. V lost 2 bases and J lost 4; bases outside the gene matches: 5.

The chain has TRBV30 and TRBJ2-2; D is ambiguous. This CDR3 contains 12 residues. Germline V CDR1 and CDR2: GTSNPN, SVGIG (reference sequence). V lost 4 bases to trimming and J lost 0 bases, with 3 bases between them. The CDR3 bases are TGTGCCTGGAATACGAACACCGGGGAGCTGTTTTTT. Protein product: CAWNTNTGELFF.

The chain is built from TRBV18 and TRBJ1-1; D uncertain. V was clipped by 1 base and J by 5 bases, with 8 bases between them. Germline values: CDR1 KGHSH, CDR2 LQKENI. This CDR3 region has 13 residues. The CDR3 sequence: CASSPLVETEAFF. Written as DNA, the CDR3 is TGTGCCAGCTCACCACTTGTAGAAACTGAAGCTTTCTTT.

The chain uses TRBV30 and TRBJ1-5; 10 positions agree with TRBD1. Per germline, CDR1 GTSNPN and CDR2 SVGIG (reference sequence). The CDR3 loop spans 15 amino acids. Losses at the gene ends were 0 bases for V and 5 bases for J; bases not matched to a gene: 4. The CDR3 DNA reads TGTGCCTGGAGTGTACGCGGACAGGGGGATCAGCCCCAGCATTTT. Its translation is CAWSVRGQGDQPQHF.

The DNA of the CDR3 is TGCGCCAGCAGCTTCCTAGCGGGGACCACCTACGAGCAGTACTTC. Protein: CASSFLAGTTYEQYF. The chain has TRBV5-1 and TRBJ2-7; 9 nucleotides match TRBD2. Germline V gene lookup returns CDR1 SGHRS and CDR2 YFSETQ. This CDR3 has 15 residues. V gave up 2 bases and J gave up 2 bases; unmatched junction bases: 5.

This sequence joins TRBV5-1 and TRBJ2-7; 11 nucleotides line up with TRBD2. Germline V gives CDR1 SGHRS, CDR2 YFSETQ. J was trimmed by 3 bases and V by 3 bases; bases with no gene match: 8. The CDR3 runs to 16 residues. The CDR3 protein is CASSSSTSGVGYEQYF. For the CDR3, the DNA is TGCGCCAGCAGCTCCTCGACTAGCGGGGTGGGCTACGAGCAGTACTTC.

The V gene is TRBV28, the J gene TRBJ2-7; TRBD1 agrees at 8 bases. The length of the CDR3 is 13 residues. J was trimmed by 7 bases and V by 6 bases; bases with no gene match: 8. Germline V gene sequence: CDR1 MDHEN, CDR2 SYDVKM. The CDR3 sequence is CASRMTGEREQYF. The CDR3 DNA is TGTGCCAGCAGAATGACAGGGGAGAGGGAGCAGTACTTC. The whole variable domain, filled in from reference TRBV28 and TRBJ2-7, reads DVKVTQSSRYLVKRTGEKVFLECVQDMDHENMFWYRQDPGLGLRLIYFSYDVKMKEKGDIPEGYSVSREKKERFSLILESASTNQTSMYLCASRMTGEREQYFGPGTRLTVT.

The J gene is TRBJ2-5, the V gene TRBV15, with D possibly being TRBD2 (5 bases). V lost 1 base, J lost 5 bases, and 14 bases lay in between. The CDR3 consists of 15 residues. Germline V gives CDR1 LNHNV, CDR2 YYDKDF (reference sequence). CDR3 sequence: CATSRGGRGWETQYF. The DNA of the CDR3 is TGTGCCACCAGCAGAGGGGGTCGAGGGTGGGAGACCCAGTACTTC. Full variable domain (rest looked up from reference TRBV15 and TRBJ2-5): DAMVIQNPRYQVTQFGKPVTLSCSQTLNHNVMYWYQQKSSQAPKLLFHYYDKDFNNEADTPDNFQSRRPNTSFCFLDIRSPGLGDTAMYLCATSRGGRGWETQYFGPGTRLLVL.